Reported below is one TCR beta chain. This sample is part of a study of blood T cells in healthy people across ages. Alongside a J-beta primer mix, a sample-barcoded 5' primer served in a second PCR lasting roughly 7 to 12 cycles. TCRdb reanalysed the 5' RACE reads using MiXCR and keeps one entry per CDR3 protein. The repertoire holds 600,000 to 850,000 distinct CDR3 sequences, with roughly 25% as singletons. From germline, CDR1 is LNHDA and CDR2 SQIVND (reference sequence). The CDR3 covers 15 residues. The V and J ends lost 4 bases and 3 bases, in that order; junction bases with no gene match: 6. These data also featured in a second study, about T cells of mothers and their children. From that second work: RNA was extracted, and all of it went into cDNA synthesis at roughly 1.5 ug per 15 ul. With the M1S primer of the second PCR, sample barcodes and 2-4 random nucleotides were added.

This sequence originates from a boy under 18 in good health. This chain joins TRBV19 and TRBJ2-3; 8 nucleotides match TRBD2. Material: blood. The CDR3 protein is CASSKQRGLTDTQYF. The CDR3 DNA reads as TGTGCCAGTAGTAAACAGCGGGGGCTAACAGATACGCAGTATTTT.